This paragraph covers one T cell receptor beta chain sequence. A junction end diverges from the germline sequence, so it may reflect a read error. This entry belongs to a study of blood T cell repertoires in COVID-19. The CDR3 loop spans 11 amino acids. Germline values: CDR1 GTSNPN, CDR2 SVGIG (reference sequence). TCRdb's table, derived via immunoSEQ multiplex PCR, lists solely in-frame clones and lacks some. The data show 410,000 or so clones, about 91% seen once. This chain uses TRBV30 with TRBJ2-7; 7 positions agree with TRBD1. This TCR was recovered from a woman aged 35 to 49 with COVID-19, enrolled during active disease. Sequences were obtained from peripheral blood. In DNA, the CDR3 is TGTGCTTGGACAGGCCCTTCCGAGCAGTACTTC. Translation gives CAWTGPSEQYF.